Here is one T cell receptor (beta chain) with its context. The antigen is not known. This sample was included in a study of shared clonotypes between healthy human individuals. Generated by immunoSEQ multiplex PCR, the TCRdb table keeps only in-frame clones and is missing some. The top ten hold 0.3% to 0.45% of the sample, which has roughly 2.2 million clones, around 90% seen once. Study-wide findings and caveats: Compared with clonotypes that all four donors shared, non-shared clonotypes had lower generation probabilities.

The TCR comes from a man aged 18 to 29 in good health. Some clones in this sample may be carry-over from other donors' samples. Source material: naive CD4+ T cells from PBMCs. Subset denoted: CD45RA+ positively selected.

The CDR3 protein is CAIRTDGQGEYNEQFF. The CDR3 nucleotides read TGTGCCATCAGAACCGACGGACAGGGGGAGTACAATGAGCAGTTCTTC. The chain links TRBV10-3 to TRBJ2-1; 10 bases map to TRBD1. The CDR3 length is 16 residues. Germline V gene data show CDR1 as ENHRY and CDR2 as SYGVKD. V trimming: 6 bases; J trimming: 4 bases; junction bases outside the gene matches: 9.